The 31 T cell receptor beta chains reported below all come from one sample, sequenced in a study of OX40 agonist ivuxolimab in advanced cancers. TCRdb keeps only in-frame clones here, not all; method: immunoSEQ multiplex PCR. Here the sample spans some 40,000 clones, roughly 91% being singletons. The sample here was CD4+ or CD8+ T cells sorted from blood, taken in a trial of the OX40 agonist ivuxolimab. Receptors originate from an adult with an advanced solid tumor such as melanoma, head and neck, liver or kidney cancer.

This chain joins TRBV5-4 and TRBJ2-7; 7 positions agree with TRBD1. From germline, CDR1 is SGHNT and CDR2 YYREEE (reference sequence). The CDR3 is 15 amino acids. The V gene end was trimmed by 1 base and the J gene end by 3 bases; junction bases not matched to a gene: 7. This chain's CDR3 is CASSLPGDSVYEQYF. As DNA, the CDR3 is TGTGCCAGCAGCTTGCCCGGGGACAGCGTCTACGAGCAGTACTTC.

J is TRBJ2-7 and V is TRBV19, with 10 bases lining up with TRBD1. CDR1 and CDR2 from the germline V gene are LNHDA and SQIVND (reference sequence). V lost 3 bases and J lost 3; bases outside the gene matches: 8. The CDR3 contains 16 residues. CDR3 sequence: CASSILPGQGYYEQYF. CDR3 nucleotides: TGTGCCAGTAGTATCTTACCGGGACAGGGGTACTACGAGCAGTACTTC.

This clone was seen just once. This chain links TRBV7-9 with TRBJ1-1, with unresolved D. This CDR3 is 12 amino acids long. The V end lost 5 bases, the J end lost 10 bases, and 14 bases lay between the germline ends. Germline CDR1 reads SEHNR; CDR2 reads FQNEAQ (reference sequence). CDR3 nucleotides: TGTGCCAGCAGCCCCGGCTCCACCGGAGCTTTCTTT. The encoded protein is CASSPGSTGAFF.

V and J are TRBV5-6 and TRBJ2-5; 7 bases agree with TRBD1. J gave up 4 bases and V 4 bases, and 13 bases lay outside the gene matches. The CDR3 contains 16 residues. Per germline, CDR1 SGHDT and CDR2 YYEEEE. CDR3 sequence (DNA): TGTGCCAGCAGCCTGACAGGGATTTATCTTCGAGAGACCCAGTACTTC. This encodes CASSLTGIYLRETQYF.

This clone was counted a single time. Here the CDR3 omits its conserved ending phenylalanine or tryptophan, so a read error is the likely source. The chain employs TRBV6-1 and TRBJ1-6; possible D gene TRBD1, 6 bases. Looked up from germline, CDR1 is MNHNS and CDR2 is SASEGT. Trimming removed 7 bases from V and 9 bases from J, with 13 bases in between. CDR3 length equals 13 residues. CDR3 bases: TGTGCCAGCAATACAGGGAGCGCTTCACCCCTCCACCTT. It encodes CASNTGSASPLHL.

The genes are TRBV27 and TRBJ1-1; D perhaps matches TRBD1 (5 bases). The CDR3 runs 15 residues. CDR1 is MNHEY, CDR2 SMNVEV, per germline (reference sequence). Trimming took 3 bases from V and 4 from J, leaving 15 bases between them. DNA of the CDR3: TGTGCCAGCAGTTTGGCGGGGGGGAGAGGCACTGAAGCTTTCTTT. Translated: CASSLAGGRGTEAFF.

The genes are TRBV29-1 and TRBJ2-5; no reliable D call. V gave up 4 bases and J gave up 4 bases, with 10 bases separating them. There are 12 residues in the CDR3. CDR1 and CDR2 from the germline V gene are SQVTM and ANQGSEA. The CDR3 coding sequence is TGCAGCGTTGGCCGGATAGGAGAGACCCAGTACTTC. As protein: CSVGRIGETQYF.

The rearrangement uses TRBV18 and TRBJ2-5; no clear D. Germline CDR1 is KGHSH and CDR2 is LQKENI. The CDR3 is made up of 13 amino acids. Trimming took 4 bases from V and 2 from J, leaving 8 bases between them. The CDR3, as DNA: TGTGCCAGCTCACTGGACGAACAAGAGACCCAGTACTTC. Its protein product is CASSLDEQETQYF. The full variable domain, with the rest looked up from reference TRBV18 and TRBJ2-5, is NAGVMQNPRHLVRRRGQEARLRCSPMKGHSHVYWYRQLPEEGLKFMVYLQKENIIDESGMPKERFSAEFPKEGPSILRIQQVVRGDSAAYFCASSLDEQETQYFGPGTRLLVL.

This clone was observed a single time. This sequence joins TRBV19 and TRBJ2-7; D uncertain. The length of the CDR3 is 13 residues. Germline CDR1 is LNHDA and CDR2 is SQIVND (reference sequence). The V gene lost 4 bases and the J gene lost 4 bases, with 11 bases spanning the gap. The CDR3 reads CASSSKNSYEQYF. CDR3 DNA sequence: TGTGCCAGTAGTAGCAAGAACAGTTACGAGCAGTACTTC.

V and J are TRBV7-9 and TRBJ1-3; maybe TRBD1 (5 bases). Trimming cost V 3 bases and J 1 base, with 7 bases left between them. Germline CDR1 SEHNR, CDR2 FQNEAQ (reference sequence). The CDR3 spans 14 residues. The CDR3 reads CASSLAGSGNTIYF. CDR3 DNA sequence: TGTGCCAGCAGCTTGGCAGGGTCTGGAAACACCATATATTTT.

This chain links TRBV5-1 with TRBJ1-1; D remains ambiguous. Germline V gives CDR1 SGHRS, CDR2 YFSETQ. Deletions cut 4 bases from V and 0 bases from J, with 13 bases between. This CDR3 has 15 amino acids. The CDR3 reads CASSPDGKLNTEAFF. The CDR3 DNA reads TGCGCCAGCAGCCCCGACGGGAAACTGAACACTGAAGCTTTCTTT.

This clone was counted a few times. Likely a read error: the CDR3 ends without its conserved phenylalanine or tryptophan. This chain links TRBV6-1 with TRBJ1-6; D is undetermined. The CDR3 is 15 residues long. The V gene's germline CDR1 is MNHNS and CDR2 SASEGT. Between the trimmed V and J ends, which lost 2 bases and 7 bases, there was a span of 12 bases. The CDR3 protein is CASSELTGSNSPLHL. CDR3 nucleotides: TGTGCCAGCAGTGAACTAACGGGGTCCAATTCACCCCTCCACCTT.

The chain is built from TRBV28 and TRBJ2-7; 9 bases align to TRBD2. The CDR3 is 14 residues long. The junction had 6 bases not matched to a gene; V was cut back by 7 bases and J by 2 bases. Looked up from germline, CDR1 is MDHEN and CDR2 is SYDVKM. The CDR3 sequence: CASTTTSGTYEQYF. CDR3 sequence (DNA): TGTGCCAGCACCACGACTAGCGGTACCTACGAGCAGTACTTC.

The rearrangement joins TRBV18 to TRBJ1-4, with 7 bases that match TRBD1. The CDR3 totals 16 residues. V was clipped by 3 bases and J by 5 bases; unmatched bases: 9. Germline V CDR1 and CDR2: KGHSH, LQKENI. The CDR3, as DNA: TGTGCCAGCTCACCTCGTACCGGGACAGTAAATGAAAAACTGTTTTTT. Protein sequence: CASSPRTGTVNEKLFF.

The chain combines TRBV5-4 with TRBJ2-4; perhaps TRBD2 as D (5 bases). In germline, CDR1 is SGHNT, CDR2 YYREEE (reference sequence). This CDR3 contains 16 residues. V was pared by 4 bases and J by 7 bases, with 21 bases between. The CDR3 region is CASSTPPGSRENIQYF. The CDR3 region has the DNA TGTGCCAGCAGCACCCCACCGGGATCGAGAGAGAACATTCAGTACTTC.

The chain employs TRBV27 and TRBJ2-2; D unresolved. The CDR3 totals 12 residues. The V end lost 5 bases, the J end lost 5 bases, and 6 bases lay between the germline ends. Germline CDR1 MNHEY, CDR2 SMNVEV (reference sequence). CDR3 DNA sequence: TGTGCCAGCAGTCCAGCTACCGGGGAGCTGTTTTTT. This sequence encodes CASSPATGELFF.

The gene calls are TRBV29-1 and TRBJ1-1, with D uncertain. Germline values: CDR1 SQVTM, CDR2 ANQGSEA. CDR3 length: 13 amino acids. Deletions cut 7 bases from V and 0 bases from J, with 12 bases between. The CDR3 protein is CSARPRMNTEAFF. The DNA for the CDR3 is TGCAGCGCTAGACCCCGCATGAACACTGAAGCTTTCTTT. The variable domain in full, completed from reference TRBV29-1 and TRBJ1-1, reads SAVISQKPSRDICQRGTSLTIQCQVDSQVTMMFWYRQQPGQSLTLIATANQGSEATYESGFVIDKFPISRPNLTFSTLTVSNMSPEDSSIYLCSARPRMNTEAFFGQGTRLTVV.

About this clone itself: The conserved final phenylalanine or tryptophan is absent from the CDR3, which likely points to a read error. The DNA is omitted, as the CDR3 cannot be located on it reliably, and the CDR3 follows TCRdb's listing. The J gene is TRBJ2-7, the V gene TRBV7-9. Germline lookup yields CDR1 SEHNR and CDR2 FQNEAQ (reference sequence). The CDR3 length is 9 residues, termini included. The CDR3 region is CAPRAPSRG.

The chain uses TRBV7-2 and TRBJ2-7, with unresolved D. The germline V gene encodes CDR1 SGHTA and CDR2 FQGNSA. The germline V and J ends were trimmed by 5 bases and 4 bases, with 15 bases remaining between them. The CDR3 runs to 14 residues. Here the CDR3 reads CASSQDRMGYEQYF. CDR3 in DNA: TGTGCCAGCAGCCAGGACCGGATGGGGTACGAGCAGTACTTC.

The chain couples TRBV19 to TRBJ2-2, with D possibly called TRBD1 or TRBD2 (5 bases each). Germline V gene sequence: CDR1 LNHDA, CDR2 SQIVND (reference sequence). This CDR3 region has 15 residues. V was cut by 5 bases and J by 2 bases, with 12 bases left in between. The CDR3 spells CASSPRGINTGELFF. The CDR3 coding sequence is TGTGCCAGTAGTCCCCGGGGCATAAACACCGGGGAGCTGTTTTTT.

The chain uses TRBV5-1 and TRBJ2-7; TRBD1 matches 8 bases. The CDR3 is made up of 16 amino acids. V gave up 0 bases and J gave up 5 bases; unmatched junction bases: 10. CDR1 SGHRS and CDR2 YFSETQ come from the germline V gene. CDR3 nucleotides: TGCGCCAGCAGCTTGGTTTCGGTGGGCAGGGGGCACGAGCAGTACTTC. Translation: CASSLVSVGRGHEQYF. Full variable domain (missing parts from reference TRBV5-1 and TRBJ2-7): KAGVTQTPRYLIKTRGQQVTLSCSPISGHRSVSWYQQTPGQGLQFLFEYFSETQRNKGNFPGRFSGRQFSNSRSEMNVSTLELGDSALYLCASSLVSVGRGHEQYFGPGTRLTVT.

This rearrangement joins TRBV4-3 to TRBJ2-7, with D maybe TRBD1 (5 bases). The CDR3 is 15 residues long. Deletions cut 3 bases from V and 5 bases from J, with 17 bases between. CDR1 and CDR2 from the germline V gene are LGHNA and YSLEER. The CDR3 region has the DNA TGCGCCAGCAGCCAGGAAGGACACGGTAGTGACGAGCAGTACTTC. Its protein is CASSQEGHGSDEQYF.

The chain carries TRBV2 and TRBJ1-4; D not resolved. The CDR3 is 15 amino acids. CDR1 is SNHLY, CDR2 FYNNEI, per germline. V lost 7 bases, J lost 4 bases, and 16 bases lay in between. The CDR3 sequence is CASNRRLEDNEKLFF. The CDR3 DNA follows: TGTGCCAGCAATAGGAGGTTGGAGGATAATGAAAAACTGTTTTTT.

This chain uses TRBV5-1 with TRBJ2-7, with D possibly being TRBD1 or TRBD2 (6 bases each). The germline V and J ends were trimmed by 2 bases and 2 bases, with 8 bases remaining between them. This CDR3 spans 13 amino acids. Germline CDR1 reads SGHRS; CDR2 reads YFSETQ. The CDR3 DNA reads as TGCGCCAGCAGCTTTCGGGGGCCCTACGAGCAGTACTTC. This sequence encodes CASSFRGPYEQYF.

The V and J genes are TRBV6-5 and TRBJ1-2, with D unclear. CDR3 length: 15 amino acids. V was shortened by 3 bases and J by 8 bases, with 19 bases between the two germline ends. Germline CDR1 MNHEY, CDR2 SVGAGI. CDR3 region: CASSYNWADGGGYTF. The CDR3 DNA is TGTGCCAGCAGTTATAATTGGGCGGACGGTGGGGGCTACACCTTC.

This chain links TRBV5-1 with TRBJ2-6; D gene ambiguous. This CDR3 has 19 amino acids. V was clipped by 0 bases and J by 4 bases, with 20 bases between them. Germline V gene lookup returns CDR1 SGHRS and CDR2 YFSETQ. CDR3 nucleotide sequence: TGCGCCAGCAGCTTGGGATTGGGTACCGGTGCTTCCGGGGCCAACGTCCTGACTTTC. Its protein is CASSLGLGTGASGANVLTF.

This clone was detected once. The V and J genes are TRBV5-6 and TRBJ2-3; D may be TRBD1 or TRBD2 (5 bases each). This CDR3 has 18 amino acids. The V end lost 4 bases, the J end lost 0 bases, and 21 bases lay between the germline ends. The germline gives CDR1 SGHDT, CDR2 YYEEEE. Here the CDR3 reads CASSRGLVGVYSTDTQYF. CDR3 nucleotides: TGTGCCAGCAGCCGAGGGCTAGTGGGGGTCTATAGCACAGATACGCAGTATTTT.

The gene calls are TRBV6-5 and TRBJ1-2; TRBD1 matches at 8 bases. Germline trimming cut 5 bases from V and 8 bases from J; bases unmatched to any gene: 7. CDR1 and CDR2 from the germline V gene are MNHEY and SVGAGI. The CDR3 totals 13 residues. Here the CDR3 reads CASSEDRDTGYTF. CDR3 DNA: TGTGCCAGCAGTGAGGACAGGGACACGGGCTACACCTTC.

The J gene is TRBJ2-7, the V gene TRBV5-1, with 10 nucleotides matching TRBD1. The germline V gene encodes CDR1 SGHRS and CDR2 YFSETQ. The ends lost 3 bases at V and 5 bases at J; junction bases unmatched: 5. The CDR3 consists of 14 residues. The CDR3 bases are TGCGCCAGCAGCTCCCGGACAGGGGGGCACGAGCAGTACTTC. Amino acids: CASSSRTGGHEQYF.

The chain recombines TRBV10-3 with TRBJ2-2; weak D call: TRBD1 (6 bases). The CDR3 covers 15 residues. Trimming took off 7 bases at V and 1 base at J, with 13 bases between the two ends. Germline assignment: CDR1 ENHRY and CDR2 SYGVKD. For the CDR3, the DNA is TGTGCCATCAAAGGGTCAGGGGAGAACACCGGGGAGCTGTTTTTT. It yields the protein CAIKGSGENTGELFF.

V is TRBV6-1 and J is TRBJ1-5, with D maybe TRBD1 (6 bases). CDR3 length equals 15 residues. The germline V gene has CDR1 MNHNS and CDR2 SASEGT. V lost 6 bases and J 9 bases, leaving 21 bases between the germline ends. In DNA, the CDR3 is TGTGCCAGCAGGGACTCAACAGGGCCCGGATGGCCCCAGCATTTT. This encodes CASRDSTGPGWPQHF.